This section outlines one T cell receptor beta chain sequence together with its context. The sample comes from a study of CD8 T cells in Susac syndrome. The patients with Susac syndrome were individuals who fulfilled the recently defined diagnostic criteria for disease that was either definite or probable. V lost 4 bases, J lost 8 bases, and 18 bases lay in between. Germline assignment: CDR1 SGHNT and CDR2 YYREEE (reference sequence). There are 14 residues in the CDR3. Random hexamers primed reverse transcription of about 0.5 to 1 ug RNA. TCRdb used MiXCR to reprocess the immunoSEQ multiplex PCR reads, holding one entry per CDR3 protein. Here the sample spans roughly 190,000 distinct CDR3 sequences, roughly 90% being singletons.

The receptor was derived from a human donor with Susac syndrome. Sequenced material: CD4+ T cells from PBMCs. V usage is TRBV5-4 and J usage is TRBJ1-2; D unclear. CDR3 region: CASSKPGQARGYTF. CDR3 nucleotide sequence: TGTGCCAGCAGCAAGCCCGGCCAGGCCAGAGGCTACACCTTC.